The present T cell receptor beta chain was sequenced within a study of cytotoxic CD8 clonotypes in ibrutinib-treated CLL. Study details: Patients: about a dozen relapsed/refractory, roughly 15 treatment-naive, under 18 IGHV unmutated. Response samples were taken after a median of approximately 13 months on treatment, range 6 to 36.

The study's findings and limits: Circulating CD8+ T-cell counts were tracked by baseline clonality, which exceeded that of age-matched healthy donors. Public clonotypes (which were uncommon) either contracted or remained stable on treatment.

The assay was immunoSEQ multiplex PCR, and TCRdb's table has in-frame clones only and misses some. This sample has about 25,000 clones; roughly 85% occur once, and the top ten carry approximately 8.1%. About this clone itself: Antigen unknown.

CDR3 length: 15 amino acids. Trimming removed 3 bases from V and 7 bases from J, with 18 bases in between. The germline gives CDR1 MNHNS, CDR2 SASEGT. The receptor's source is a human donor with chronic lymphocytic leukemia. The chain joins TRBV6-1 to TRBJ2-5; D not certain. The sample here was PBMCs, taken after 24 months of ibrutinib treatment. CDR3 sequence: CASSDPERFYGTQYF. The CDR3 DNA reads TGTGCCAGCAGTGATCCGGAGAGGTTTTACGGGACCCAGTACTTC.